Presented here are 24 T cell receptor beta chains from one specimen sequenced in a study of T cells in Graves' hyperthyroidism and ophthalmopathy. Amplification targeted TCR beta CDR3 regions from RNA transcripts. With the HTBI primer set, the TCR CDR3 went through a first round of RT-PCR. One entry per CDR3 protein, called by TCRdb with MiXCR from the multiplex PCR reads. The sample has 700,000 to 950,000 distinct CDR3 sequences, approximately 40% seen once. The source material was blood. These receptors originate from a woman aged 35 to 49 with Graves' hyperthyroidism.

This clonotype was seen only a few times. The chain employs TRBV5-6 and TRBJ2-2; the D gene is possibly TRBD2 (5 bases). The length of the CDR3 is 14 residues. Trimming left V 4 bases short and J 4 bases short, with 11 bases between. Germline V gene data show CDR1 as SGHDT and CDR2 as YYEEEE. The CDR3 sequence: CASSRGWITGELFF. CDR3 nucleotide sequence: TGTGCCAGCAGCCGCGGGTGGATCACCGGGGAGCTGTTTTTT.

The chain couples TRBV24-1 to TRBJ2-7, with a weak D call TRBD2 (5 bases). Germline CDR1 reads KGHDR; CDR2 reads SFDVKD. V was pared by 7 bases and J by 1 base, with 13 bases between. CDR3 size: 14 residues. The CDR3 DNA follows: TGTGCCACCAGCCCCCGCCGGGGTTCCTACGAGCAGTACTTC. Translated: CATSPRRGSYEQYF.

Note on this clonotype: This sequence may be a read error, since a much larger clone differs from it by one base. The CDR3 DNA reads TGCAGTGCTAGAGACAGGCTCGGCTACGCCTTC. This codes for CSARDRLGYAF. This chain uses TRBV20-1 with TRBJ1-2; unclear D gene. The CDR3 loop spans 11 amino acids. Germline V lookup: CDR1 DFQATT, CDR2 SNEGSKA (reference sequence).

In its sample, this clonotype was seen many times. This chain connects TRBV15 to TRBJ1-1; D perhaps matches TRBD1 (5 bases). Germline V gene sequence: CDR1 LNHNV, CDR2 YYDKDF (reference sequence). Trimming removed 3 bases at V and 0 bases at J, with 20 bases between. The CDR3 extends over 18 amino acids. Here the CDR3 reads CATSRTHRFGTLNTEAFF. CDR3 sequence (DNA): TGTGCCACCAGCAGGACCCATCGATTTGGGACCTTGAACACTGAAGCTTTCTTT.

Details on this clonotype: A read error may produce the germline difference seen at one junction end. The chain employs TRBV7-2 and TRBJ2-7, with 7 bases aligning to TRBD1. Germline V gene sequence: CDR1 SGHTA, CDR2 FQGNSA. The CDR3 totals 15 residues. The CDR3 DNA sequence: TGTGCCAGCGGCTTTGGGGACAGCTCCTTGGAGGAGCAGTACTTC. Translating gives CASGFGDSSLEEQYF.

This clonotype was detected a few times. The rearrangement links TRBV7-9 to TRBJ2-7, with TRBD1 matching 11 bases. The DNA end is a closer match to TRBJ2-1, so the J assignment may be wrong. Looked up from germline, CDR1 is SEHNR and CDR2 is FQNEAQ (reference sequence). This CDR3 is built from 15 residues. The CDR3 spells CASSLGGQGDRQQFF. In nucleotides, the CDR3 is TGTGCCAGCAGCTTAGGGGGACAGGGGGACCGTCAGCAGTTCTTC.

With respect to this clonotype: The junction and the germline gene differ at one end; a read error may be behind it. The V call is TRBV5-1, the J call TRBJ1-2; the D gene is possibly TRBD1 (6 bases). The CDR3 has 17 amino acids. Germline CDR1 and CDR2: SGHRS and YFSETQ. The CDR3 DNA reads TGTGCCAGCAGCCCTTCGACAGGTAGCAGTACGAACTATGGCTACACCTTC. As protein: CASSPSTGSSTNYGYTF.

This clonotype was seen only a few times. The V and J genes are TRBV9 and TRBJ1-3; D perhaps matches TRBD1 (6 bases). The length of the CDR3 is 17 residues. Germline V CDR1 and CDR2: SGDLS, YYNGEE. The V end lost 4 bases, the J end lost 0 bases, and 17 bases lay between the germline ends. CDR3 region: CASSPFLTGSSGNTIYF. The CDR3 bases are TGTGCCAGCAGCCCGTTCCTTACAGGGAGCTCTGGAAACACCATATATTTT.

CDR3 nucleotides: TGTGCCAGCAGCCCGATCGGCCTTATGAATGGCTACACCTTC. This encodes CASSPIGLMNGYTF. The chain joins TRBV6-5 to TRBJ1-2, with no clear D. The V and J ends lost 6 bases and 6 bases respectively, with 17 bases between them. The CDR3 is 14 residues long. Germline loops: CDR1 MNHEY, CDR2 SVGAGI.

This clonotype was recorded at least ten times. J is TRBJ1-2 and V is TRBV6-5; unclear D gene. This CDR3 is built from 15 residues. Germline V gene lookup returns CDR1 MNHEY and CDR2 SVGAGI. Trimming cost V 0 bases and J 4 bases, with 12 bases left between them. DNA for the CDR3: TGTGCCAGCAGTTACTCGAAAGGTACAGCCTATGGCTACACCTTC. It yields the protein CASSYSKGTAYGYTF.

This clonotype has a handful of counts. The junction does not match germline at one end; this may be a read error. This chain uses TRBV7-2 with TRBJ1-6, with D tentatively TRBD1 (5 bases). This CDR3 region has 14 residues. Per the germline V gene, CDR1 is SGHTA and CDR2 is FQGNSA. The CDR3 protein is CASSHGTSNSPLHF. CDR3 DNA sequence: TGCGCCAGCAGCCACGGGACTAGTAATTCACCCCTCCACTTT.

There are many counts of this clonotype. The CDR3 sequence is CASSLGRGSPLHF. The DNA of the CDR3 is TGTGCCAGCAGTTTGGGTAGGGGGTCACCCCTCCACTTT. J is TRBJ1-6 and V is TRBV28; possibly TRBD1 for D (6 bases). There are 13 residues in the CDR3. Germline-derived CDR1 and CDR2 are MDHEN and SYDVKM. V shed 3 bases and J shed 10 bases, with 10 bases lying between them.

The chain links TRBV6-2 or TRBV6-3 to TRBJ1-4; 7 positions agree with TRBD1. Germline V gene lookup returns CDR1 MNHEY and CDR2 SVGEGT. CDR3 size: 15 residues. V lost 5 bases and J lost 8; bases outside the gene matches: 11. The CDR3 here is CASSPRTGGKEKLFF. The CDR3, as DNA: TGTGCCAGCAGTCCGCGGACAGGAGGGAAGGAAAAACTGTTTTTT.

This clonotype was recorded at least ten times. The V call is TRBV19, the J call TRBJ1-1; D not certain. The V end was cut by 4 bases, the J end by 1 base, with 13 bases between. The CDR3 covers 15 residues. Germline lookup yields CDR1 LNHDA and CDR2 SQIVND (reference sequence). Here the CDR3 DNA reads TGTGCCAGTAGTAGAACGGTTCAGGAGAACACTGAAGCTTTCTTT. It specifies CASSRTVQENTEAFF.

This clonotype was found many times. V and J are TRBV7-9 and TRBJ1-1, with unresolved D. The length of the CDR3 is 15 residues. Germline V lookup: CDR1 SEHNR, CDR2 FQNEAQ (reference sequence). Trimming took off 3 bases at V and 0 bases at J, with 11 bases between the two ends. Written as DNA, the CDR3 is TGTGCCAGCAGCTTGAAATCCGGCTTGAACACTGAAGCTTTCTTT. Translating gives CASSLKSGLNTEAFF.

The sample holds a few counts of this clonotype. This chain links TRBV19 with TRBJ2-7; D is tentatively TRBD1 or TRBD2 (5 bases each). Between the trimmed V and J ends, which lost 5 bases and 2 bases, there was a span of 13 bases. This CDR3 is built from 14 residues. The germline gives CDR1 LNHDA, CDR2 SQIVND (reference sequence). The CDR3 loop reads CASSFDSGTYEQYF. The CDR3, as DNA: TGTGCCAGTAGTTTCGACAGCGGAACCTACGAGCAGTACTTC.

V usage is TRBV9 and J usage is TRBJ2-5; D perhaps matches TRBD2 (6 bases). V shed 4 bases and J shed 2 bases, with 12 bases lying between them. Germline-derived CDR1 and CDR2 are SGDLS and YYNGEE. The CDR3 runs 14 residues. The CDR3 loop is CASSISGVQETQYF. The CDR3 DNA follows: TGTGCCAGCAGCATTAGCGGAGTACAAGAGACCCAGTACTTC.

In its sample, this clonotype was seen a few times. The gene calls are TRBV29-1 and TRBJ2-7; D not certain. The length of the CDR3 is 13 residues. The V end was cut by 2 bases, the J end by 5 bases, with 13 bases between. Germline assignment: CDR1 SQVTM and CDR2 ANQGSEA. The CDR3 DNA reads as TGCAGCGTTGAAACAGATGGGCCGCACGAGCAGTACTTC. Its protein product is CSVETDGPHEQYF.

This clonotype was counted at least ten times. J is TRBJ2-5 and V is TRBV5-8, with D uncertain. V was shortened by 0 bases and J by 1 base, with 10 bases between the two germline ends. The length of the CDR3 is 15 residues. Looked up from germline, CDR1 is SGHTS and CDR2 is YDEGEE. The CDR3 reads CASSLAEVSQETQYF. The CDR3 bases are TGTGCCAGCAGCTTGGCCGAGGTCAGCCAAGAGACCCAGTACTTC.

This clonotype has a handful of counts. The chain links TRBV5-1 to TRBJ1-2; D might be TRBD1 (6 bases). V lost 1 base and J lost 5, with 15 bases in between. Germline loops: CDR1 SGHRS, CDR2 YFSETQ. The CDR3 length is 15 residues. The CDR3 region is CASSLRQGSEYGYTF. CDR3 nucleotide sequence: TGCGCCAGCAGCTTGCGTCAGGGGTCGGAATATGGCTACACCTTC.

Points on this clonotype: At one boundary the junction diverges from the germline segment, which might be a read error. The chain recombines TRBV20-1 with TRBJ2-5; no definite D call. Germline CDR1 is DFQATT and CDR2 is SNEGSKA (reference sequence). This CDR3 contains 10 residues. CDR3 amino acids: CSARDSVDFF. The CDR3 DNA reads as TGCAGTGCTAGAGATTCGGTTGATTTCTTC.

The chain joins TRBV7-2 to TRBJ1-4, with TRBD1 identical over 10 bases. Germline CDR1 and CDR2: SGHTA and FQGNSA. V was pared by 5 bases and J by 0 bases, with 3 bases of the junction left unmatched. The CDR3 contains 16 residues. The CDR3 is CASSQGQGATNEKLFF. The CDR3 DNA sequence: TGTGCCAGCAGCCAAGGACAGGGGGCAACTAATGAAAAACTGTTTTTT.

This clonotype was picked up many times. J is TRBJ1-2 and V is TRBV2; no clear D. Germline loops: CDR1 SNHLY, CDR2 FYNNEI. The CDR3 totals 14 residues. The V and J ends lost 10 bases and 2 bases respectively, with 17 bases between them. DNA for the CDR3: TGTGCCAACACCCTACAGAGAGACAACTATGGCTACACCTTC. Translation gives CANTLQRDNYGYTF.

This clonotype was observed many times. This CDR3 reads CASSLIPSFGGTEAFF. CDR3 sequence (DNA): TGTGCCAGCAGCTTAATCCCGAGCTTCGGTGGCACTGAAGCTTTCTTT. The rearrangement uses TRBV7-2 and TRBJ1-1; D remains ambiguous. Germline CDR1 and CDR2: SGHTA and FQGNSA. The ends were cut back, 2 bases at V and 4 bases at J, with 17 bases in the middle. The CDR3 extends over 16 amino acids. The entire variable domain, with the rest obtained from reference TRBV7-2 and TRBJ1-1, is as follows: GAGVSQSPSNKVTEKGKDVELRCDPISGHTALYWYRQSLGQGLEFLIYFQGNSAPDKSGLPSDRFSAERTGGSVSTLTIQRTQQEDSAVYLCASSLIPSFGGTEAFFGQGTRLTVV.